These 17 T cell receptor beta chains came from one sample sequenced in a study of blood T cell repertoires in COVID-19. Profiled with immunoSEQ multiplex PCR; TCRdb holds only in-frame clones, not every one. Of roughly 80,000 clones listed, approximately 78% are singletons. The specimen sequenced was peripheral blood. The receptors originated from a human donor in a cohort sampled during active COVID-19.

Within the sample, this clone is medium-sized. The chain combines TRBV5-4 with TRBJ2-1, with TRBD2 matching 11 bases. Germline V lookup: CDR1 SGHNT, CDR2 YYREEE (reference sequence). V trimming: 8 bases; J trimming: 5 bases; junction bases outside the gene matches: 3. The CDR3 sequence is 13 residues long. The CDR3 DNA reads TGTGCCAGTCTAGCGGGGGGAAACAATGAGCAGTTCTTC. Translating gives CASLAGGNNEQFF.

The genes are TRBV5-1 and TRBJ2-6; D is possibly TRBD1 (5 bases). The germline gives CDR1 SGHRS, CDR2 YFSETQ. The CDR3 sequence is 16 residues long. Trimming stripped 4 bases from V and 0 bases from J, with 11 bases between. The chain's CDR3 is CASSPDSLSGANVLTF. The CDR3 region has the DNA TGCGCCAGCAGCCCAGACAGCCTCTCTGGGGCCAACGTCCTGACTTTC.

The chain has TRBV7-2 and TRBJ2-7; the D is unclear. This CDR3 spans 13 amino acids. V was pared by 0 bases and J by 1 base, with 4 bases between. In germline, CDR1 is SGHTA, CDR2 FQGNSA. The CDR3 sequence is CASSLARSYEQYF. In nucleotides, the CDR3 is TGTGCCAGCAGCTTAGCCAGGTCCTACGAGCAGTACTTC.

The J gene is TRBJ1-1, the V gene TRBV7-2, with no clear D. CDR1 SGHTA and CDR2 FQGNSA come from the germline V gene. Trimming took 3 bases from V and 7 from J, leaving 12 bases between them. This CDR3 region has 13 residues. In DNA, the CDR3 is TGTGCCAGCAGCTTGAACAGAAACGGTGAAGCTTTCTTT. Encoded protein: CASSLNRNGEAFF.

The rearrangement uses TRBV19 and TRBJ2-7; 9 bases fit TRBD1. This CDR3 has 13 residues. Germline CDR1 reads LNHDA; CDR2 reads SQIVND (reference sequence). The J segment lost 3 bases and the V segment lost 5 bases, leaving 2 bases of the junction unmatched. Here the CDR3 DNA reads TGTGCCAGTAGTGGGACAGGGTTCTACGAGCAGTACTTC. Its protein product is CASSGTGFYEQYF. The full variable domain, with the rest looked up from reference TRBV19 and TRBJ2-7, is DGGITQSPKYLFRKEGQNVTLSCEQNLNHDAMYWYRQDPGQGLRLIYYSQIVNDFQKGDIAEGYSVSREKKESFPLTVTSAQKNPTAFYLCASSGTGFYEQYFGPGTRLTVT.

This rearrangement joins TRBV9 to TRBJ2-3, with TRBD2 matching 11 bases. Looked up from germline, CDR1 is SGDLS and CDR2 is YYNGEE. CDR3 length: 14 residues. With V trimmed by 4 bases and J by 5 bases, 3 bases remained unmatched. The CDR3 here is CASSQTSGEDTQYF. In nucleotides, the CDR3 is TGTGCCAGCAGCCAGACTAGCGGGGAAGATACGCAGTATTTT.

The chain has TRBV4-1 and TRBJ2-7; D possibly corresponds to TRBD1 (6 bases). CDR1 is MGHRA, CDR2 YSYEKL, per germline. V was shortened by 1 base and J by 4 bases, with 11 bases between the two germline ends. The CDR3 spans 14 residues. The CDR3 here is CASSQVAGEYEQYF. The CDR3 DNA sequence: TGCGCCAGCAGCCAAGTCGCAGGGGAATACGAGCAGTACTTC.

The chain has TRBV29-1 and TRBJ2-1; 10 bases agree with TRBD2. V lost 4 bases to trimming and J lost 7 bases; unmatched junction nucleotides: 7. Germline assignment: CDR1 SQVTM and CDR2 ANQGSEA. The CDR3 is 14 residues long. For the CDR3, the DNA is TGCAGCGTTGGAAGGACTAGCGGTACAAATGAGCAGTTCTTC. Translated: CSVGRTSGTNEQFF.

This clone appeared a single time. The J gene is TRBJ1-2, the V gene TRBV5-6; D perhaps matches TRBD1 (5 bases). V lost 4 bases and J 1 base, leaving 11 bases between the germline ends. CDR3 length: 14 residues. From germline, CDR1 is SGHDT and CDR2 YYEEEE. The CDR3 nucleotides read TGTGCCAGCAGCCCAGGGAAGATTAACTATGGCTACACCTTC. It is translated as CASSPGKINYGYTF. Looking up the rest from reference TRBV5-6 and TRBJ1-2 gives the full variable domain: DAGVTQSPTHLIKTRGQQVTLRCSPKSGHDTVSWYQQALGQGPQFIFQYYEEEERQRGNFPDRFSGHQFPNYSSELNVNALLLGDSALYLCASSPGKINYGYTFGSGTRLTVV.

This clone was detected a few times. This chain uses TRBV19 with TRBJ2-7; weak D call: TRBD1 (6 bases). Trimming removed 4 bases at V and 6 bases at J, with 22 bases between. Germline V gives CDR1 LNHDA, CDR2 SQIVND (reference sequence). The CDR3 covers 16 residues. CDR3 region: CASSRALITGYREQYF. CDR3 in DNA: TGTGCCAGTAGTAGAGCCCTAATAACAGGGTATCGCGAGCAGTACTTC.

The chain links TRBV19 to TRBJ2-1; D is possibly TRBD2 (6 bases). Germline CDR1 and CDR2: LNHDA and SQIVND (reference sequence). The ends were cut back, 6 bases at V and 9 bases at J, with 15 bases in the middle. The CDR3 extends over 13 amino acids. The CDR3 loop reads CASRRAGPVEQFF. For the CDR3, the DNA is TGTGCCAGTAGGCGGGCGGGACCTGTTGAGCAGTTCTTC.

V gene TRBV27 combines with J gene TRBJ1-1; perhaps TRBD1 as D (5 bases). From germline, CDR1 is MNHEY and CDR2 SMNVEV (reference sequence). CDR3 length: 15 residues. The V end was cut by 0 bases, the J end by 5 bases, with 13 bases between. This CDR3 is CASSLSLGAGTEAFF. CDR3 DNA sequence: TGTGCCAGCAGTTTATCGCTAGGGGCAGGGACTGAAGCTTTCTTT.

The V and J genes are TRBV27 and TRBJ2-2, with 9 bases matching TRBD1. This CDR3 contains 18 residues. Trimming at V came to 2 bases and at J to 4 bases, leaving 11 bases not matched to a gene. In germline, CDR1 is MNHEY, CDR2 SMNVEV (reference sequence). The CDR3 nucleotides are TGTGCCAGCAGTTTAGGGCCAAACAGGGGGCTGGGCACCGGGGAGCTGTTTTTT. This codes for CASSLGPNRGLGTGELFF.

The chain employs TRBV9 and TRBJ2-6; the match to TRBD1 covers 7 bases. The CDR3 contains 17 residues. The germline V gene encodes CDR1 SGDLS and CDR2 YYNGEE. Trimming at V came to 4 bases and at J to 2 bases, leaving 9 bases not matched to a gene. Here the CDR3 reads CASSFSRGQAGANVLTF. CDR3 nucleotide sequence: TGTGCCAGCAGCTTCTCAAGGGGGCAGGCTGGGGCCAACGTCCTGACTTTC.

The V and J genes are TRBV6-5 and TRBJ2-7; 9 bases match TRBD1. Per the germline V gene, CDR1 is MNHEY and CDR2 is SVGAGI. V trimming: 7 bases; J trimming: 3 bases; junction bases outside the gene matches: 7. There are 14 residues in the CDR3. DNA of the CDR3: TGTGCCAGCACCGAGAGACAGGGGGTCTACGAGCAGTACTTC. Translation gives CASTERQGVYEQYF.

The rearrangement joins TRBV29-1 to TRBJ2-7; possible D gene TRBD2, 5 bases. The CDR3 runs to 13 residues. V lost 1 base, J lost 9 bases, and 16 bases lay in between. Germline V gene data show CDR1 as SQVTM and CDR2 as ANQGSEA. The CDR3 DNA is TGCAGCGTTGAAGGAGACTCTGGAGGAGGGCAGTACTTC. Its protein product is CSVEGDSGGGQYF.

This clone was counted a few times. The rearrangement uses TRBV5-1 and TRBJ1-4; D unresolved. Trimming took off 2 bases at V and 0 bases at J, with 8 bases between the two ends. This CDR3 spans 15 amino acids. Germline CDR1 SGHRS, CDR2 YFSETQ. The CDR3 reads CASSFLGTTNEKLFF. CDR3 DNA: TGCGCCAGCAGCTTTTTGGGCACAACTAATGAAAAACTGTTTTTT.